This T cell receptor beta chain was identified during a study of a mutant IDH1 vaccine in newly diagnosed glioma. CDR3 size: 14 residues. Germline V gene lookup returns CDR1 SGHTA and CDR2 FQGNSA. Trimming took 9 bases from V and 1 from J, leaving 13 bases between them. TCRdb's copy holds only in-frame clones and misses some; the assay was immunoSEQ multiplex PCR. Of roughly 51,000 clones in the sample, 86% are singletons; the top ten hold about 2.4%. As to time point: baseline, week 1 (first vaccination visit). Treatment of the sample: pre-vaccination baseline after standard-of-care therapy. This chain uses TRBV7-2 with TRBJ2-1; perhaps TRBD1 as D (8 bases). The TCR was taken from a middle-aged man with glioma. The sequencing used PBMCs, collected from a glioma patient treated with radiotherapy, temozolomide or both. The CDR3 protein is CASKQGGSYNEQFF. The CDR3 DNA sequence: TGTGCCAGTAAACAGGGGGGGTCCTACAATGAGCAGTTCTTC.